Listed here are 30 T cell receptor beta chains from one sample, sequenced in a study of regulatory and conventional T cells in RAG deficiency. Genomic DNA came from blood conventional CD4+ T cells gated CD25-low CD127-high. The method was immunoSEQ multiplex PCR; TCRdb's version includes in-frame clones alone and lacks a portion of them. This sample carries fewer than 40,000 clones, 76% of them seen once, and the ten largest clones take around 3.4%. The data also belong to a second study, concerning regulatory T cells. Turning to that study: Primers: 52 TRBV forward and 13 TRBJ reverse.

Source material: CD4+ effector T cells sorted from blood. The receptor source for this set is a human donor in good health.

The table lists this clone with a few counts. The chain joins TRBV9 to TRBJ2-2; TRBD2 matches at 13 bases. The V gene end was trimmed by 3 bases and the J gene end by 9 bases; junction bases not matched to a gene: 8. CDR3 size: 16 residues. Germline assignment: CDR1 SGDLS and CDR2 YYNGEE. The CDR3 region is CASSAGTSGTAWELFF. CDR3 nucleotide sequence: TGTGCCAGCAGCGCTGGGACTAGCGGGACCGCCTGGGAGCTGTTTTTT.

This chain connects TRBV9 to TRBJ1-1; perhaps TRBD1 as D (5 bases). The V gene lost 4 bases and the J gene lost 1 base, with 14 bases spanning the gap. Germline-derived CDR1 and CDR2 are SGDLS and YYNGEE. This CDR3 contains 15 residues. CDR3 residues: CASSPRRGTNTEAFF. The CDR3 region has the DNA TGTGCCAGCAGCCCCAGACGGGGGACGAACACTGAAGCTTTCTTT.

The chain uses TRBV18 and TRBJ1-5; 8 positions match TRBD1. Unmatched junction bases numbered 5, after V lost 3 bases and J lost 4 bases. The germline CDR1 and CDR2 sequences are KGHSH and LQKENI. CDR3 size: 15 residues. The CDR3 DNA reads TGTGCCAGCTCACCGCAGGGACAGGCAAATCAGCCCCAGCATTTT. Residues: CASSPQGQANQPQHF.

The V and J genes are TRBV11-2 and TRBJ2-7; D is unclear. Trimming cost V 3 bases and J 7 bases, with 4 bases left between them. CDR3 length: 10 amino acids. Germline CDR1 is SGHAT and CDR2 is FQNNGV. This CDR3 reads CASSLGEQYF. CDR3 bases: TGTGCCAGCAGCTTGGGAGAGCAGTACTTC.

The V call is TRBV15, the J call TRBJ1-2, with a weak D call TRBD1 (5 bases). Germline lookup yields CDR1 LNHNV and CDR2 YYDKDF (reference sequence). The length of the CDR3 is 14 residues. Trimming cost V 7 bases and J 1 base, with 13 bases left between them. The CDR3 here is CATTNRRDNYGYTF. DNA for the CDR3: TGTGCCACCACCAATCGCAGGGATAACTATGGCTACACCTTC. The variable domain in full, completed from reference TRBV15 and TRBJ1-2, reads DAMVIQNPRYQVTQFGKPVTLSCSQTLNHNVMYWYQQKSSQAPKLLFHYYDKDFNNEADTPDNFQSRRPNTSFCFLDIRSPGLGDTAMYLCATTNRRDNYGYTFGSGTRLTVV.

The V call is TRBV4-1, the J call TRBJ2-4; perhaps TRBD1 as D (7 bases). The germline V gene has CDR1 MGHRA and CDR2 YSYEKL. CDR3 length: 19 residues. Deletions cut 0 bases from V and 0 bases from J, with 18 bases between. The CDR3 region has the DNA TGCGCCAGCAGCCAAGATCGGGGGACAGTGAAACTAGCCAAAAACATTCAGTACTTC. Translating it yields CASSQDRGTVKLAKNIQYF.

This clone was counted a few times. This chain links TRBV7-2 with TRBJ1-6; D unclear. The V gene's germline CDR1 is SGHTA and CDR2 FQGNSA. The CDR3 runs to 13 residues. Trimming shortened V by 7 bases and J by 8 bases, and 12 bases separated the two germline ends. The CDR3 loop is CASMLMGHSPLHF. CDR3 DNA sequence: TGTGCCAGCATGTTGATGGGTCATTCACCCCTCCACTTT.

This clone was detected a few times. CDR3 in DNA: TGTGCCAGCCGTGTTTTAGAGGGCAGGGGGAATTCACCCCTCCACTTT. Its translation: CASRVLEGRGNSPLHF. V is TRBV28 and J is TRBJ1-6; 7 nucleotides agree with TRBD1. Germline-derived CDR1 and CDR2 are MDHEN and SYDVKM. The trim removed 8 bases at V and 7 bases at J, leaving 14 bases unmatched. The CDR3 totals 16 residues.

The V and J genes are TRBV6-5 and TRBJ1-1, with a weak D call TRBD1 (6 bases). Germline V gives CDR1 MNHEY, CDR2 SVGAGI. The V gene lost 2 bases and the J gene lost 3 bases, with 13 bases spanning the gap. This CDR3 comprises 15 residues. This chain's CDR3 is CASSYGGARHTEAFF. The CDR3 nucleotides read TGTGCCAGCAGTTACGGGGGGGCCCGTCACACTGAAGCTTTCTTT.

V gene TRBV7-9 combines with J gene TRBJ1-1; TRBD1 aligns across 7 bases. V gave up 0 bases and J gave up 5 bases; unmatched junction bases: 3. CDR1 SEHNR and CDR2 FQNEAQ come from the germline V gene (reference sequence). The length of the CDR3 is 14 residues. CDR3 DNA sequence: TGTGCCAGCAGCTTAGCAGGGACAGTAACTGAAGCTTTCTTT. It translates to CASSLAGTVTEAFF.

The chain employs TRBV5-1 and TRBJ1-2; D is unclear. Germline CDR1 and CDR2: SGHRS and YFSETQ. The CDR3 totals 16 residues. V dropped 0 bases and J dropped 6 bases, with 18 bases sitting between them. This CDR3 reads CASSLAQPDTTHGYTF. As DNA, the CDR3 is TGCGCCAGCAGCTTGGCCCAGCCTGACACGACCCATGGCTACACCTTC.

The J gene is TRBJ2-7, the V gene TRBV18, with D unresolved. Germline V gives CDR1 KGHSH, CDR2 LQKENI. This CDR3 is 14 amino acids long. V dropped 3 bases and J dropped 5 bases, with 14 bases sitting between them. CDR3 amino acids: CASSPTAGTNEQYF. CDR3 DNA: TGTGCCAGCTCACCCACCGCAGGAACTAACGAGCAGTACTTC.

The chain couples TRBV5-6 to TRBJ1-6; tentative D call: TRBD1 (5 bases). V lost 4 bases and J 3 bases, leaving 14 bases between the germline ends. CDR1 is SGHDT, CDR2 YYEEEE, per germline. This CDR3 is built from 16 residues. The DNA of the CDR3 is TGTGCCAGCAGCGTTGGTAGAGACAGCTATAATTCACCCCTCCACTTT. This translates into CASSVGRDSYNSPLHF.

The chain uses TRBV6-5 and TRBJ2-5; 10 bases fit TRBD2. V trimming: 2 bases; J trimming: 2 bases; junction bases outside the gene matches: 5. The CDR3 runs to 16 residues. Germline V lookup: CDR1 MNHEY, CDR2 SVGAGI. CDR3 DNA sequence: TGTGCCAGCAGTTACCACGGGACTAGCGTTCAAGAGACCCAGTACTTC. The encoded protein is CASSYHGTSVQETQYF.

The gene calls are TRBV9 and TRBJ1-2, with D perhaps matching TRBD1 (6 bases). The germline V gene encodes CDR1 SGDLS and CDR2 YYNGEE. The CDR3 is 16 amino acids. Trimming took off 0 bases at V and 8 bases at J, with 20 bases between the two ends. CDR3 DNA sequence: TGTGCCAGCAGCGTAGAAGGTGGGGGGGCATCGCGCGGCTACACCTTC. Protein: CASSVEGGGASRGYTF.

The chain links TRBV18 to TRBJ2-7, with TRBD1 identical over 8 bases. Germline CDR1 is KGHSH and CDR2 is LQKENI. V lost 4 bases, J lost 0 bases, and 2 bases stayed unmatched. This CDR3 is built from 14 residues. CDR3 sequence reads: CASSLTGGSYEQYF. The CDR3 region has the DNA TGTGCCAGCTCACTAACAGGGGGCTCCTACGAGCAGTACTTC.

The rearrangement links TRBV5-1 to TRBJ2-2; a possible D gene is TRBD1 (5 bases). The germline gives CDR1 SGHRS, CDR2 YFSETQ. This CDR3 has 16 residues. V was trimmed by 0 bases and J by 0 bases, leaving 9 bases between them. The CDR3 here is CASSLARVTNTGELFF. The CDR3 region has the DNA TGCGCCAGCAGCTTGGCCAGGGTCACGAACACCGGGGAGCTGTTTTTT. The whole variable domain, remainder taken from reference TRBV5-1 and TRBJ2-2, is KAGVTQTPRYLIKTRGQQVTLSCSPISGHRSVSWYQQTPGQGLQFLFEYFSETQRNKGNFPGRFSGRQFSNSRSEMNVSTLELGDSALYLCASSLARVTNTGELFFGEGSRLTVL.

The rearrangement links TRBV5-1 to TRBJ1-4; D uncertain. Germline V gene data show CDR1 as SGHRS and CDR2 as YFSETQ. CDR3 size: 16 residues. Trimming pared 0 bases from V and 2 bases from J, leaving 11 bases between. The CDR3 sequence is CASSLVLSATNEKLFF. CDR3 DNA sequence: TGCGCCAGCAGCTTGGTCCTCTCGGCGACTAATGAAAAACTGTTTTTT. Variable domain in full (rest from reference TRBV5-1 and TRBJ1-4): KAGVTQTPRYLIKTRGQQVTLSCSPISGHRSVSWYQQTPGQGLQFLFEYFSETQRNKGNFPGRFSGRQFSNSRSEMNVSTLELGDSALYLCASSLVLSATNEKLFFGSGTQLSVL.

This sequence joins TRBV4-1 and TRBJ1-2; D remains unclear. The CDR3 extends over 15 amino acids. Trimming cost V 2 bases and J 1 base, with 11 bases left between them. Germline assignment: CDR1 MGHRA and CDR2 YSYEKL. In DNA form, the CDR3 reads TGCGCCAGCAGCCAAACCGAGCGGGGTAACTATGGCTACACCTTC. Translating gives CASSQTERGNYGYTF.

The chain combines TRBV7-2 with TRBJ2-3; D is unresolved. V was trimmed by 5 bases and J by 2 bases, leaving 14 bases between them. CDR1 SGHTA and CDR2 FQGNSA come from the germline V gene. CDR3 size: 15 residues. The CDR3 region is CASSPRIYTTDTQYF. In DNA, the CDR3 is TGTGCCAGCAGCCCTCGTATTTATACCACAGATACGCAGTATTTT.

The rearrangement joins TRBV7-3 to TRBJ2-2; D not resolved. V lost 3 bases and J lost 3, with 8 bases in between. This CDR3 has 14 amino acids. Germline V gene sequence: CDR1 SGHTA, CDR2 FQGTGA. The CDR3 loop reads CASSFIPDTGELFF. CDR3 sequence (DNA): TGTGCCAGCAGCTTTATCCCGGACACCGGGGAGCTGTTTTTT.

This chain joins TRBV19 and TRBJ1-2; 7 bases agree with TRBD1. Germline V gene sequence: CDR1 LNHDA, CDR2 SQIVND (reference sequence). Unmatched junction bases numbered 7, after V lost 8 bases and J lost 4 bases. The CDR3 runs 13 residues. CDR3 bases: TGTGCCAGTCTGAACAGGGGAGGCTATGGCTACACCTTC. Encoded protein: CASLNRGGYGYTF.

This chain links TRBV27 with TRBJ1-1; D uncertain. Trimming took off 8 bases at V and 1 base at J, with 11 bases between the two ends. Per germline, CDR1 MNHEY and CDR2 SMNVEV (reference sequence). The CDR3 runs to 13 residues. CDR3: CASSWYANTEAFF. The DNA for the CDR3 is TGTGCCAGCTCTTGGTATGCGAACACTGAAGCTTTCTTT.

CDR3 sequence: CASSLDTEAFF. The CDR3 region has the DNA TGTGCCAGCAGCTTAGACACTGAAGCTTTCTTT. The chain couples TRBV11-1 to TRBJ1-1; D not resolved. The CDR3 consists of 11 residues. The germline V gene encodes CDR1 SGHAT and CDR2 FQDESV (reference sequence). V was pared by 1 base and J by 3 bases, with 0 bases between. The variable domain in full, with the rest retrieved from reference TRBV11-1 and TRBJ1-1, is EAEVAQSPRYKITEKSQAVAFWCDPISGHATLYWYRQILGQGPELLVQFQDESVVDDSQLPKDRFSAERLKGVDSTLKIQPAELGDSAMYLCASSLDTEAFFGQGTRLTVV.

J is TRBJ2-5 and V is TRBV7-8; D gene uncertain. Germline V gene data show CDR1 as SGHVS and CDR2 as FQNEAQ. V lost 1 base and J 9 bases, leaving 18 bases between the germline ends. This CDR3 is 15 amino acids long. The CDR3 region has the DNA TGTGCCAGCAGCTTAGAACAGAGAAGCAAGAGACCCCAGTACTTC. Protein product: CASSLEQRSKRPQYF. The variable domain in full, completed from reference TRBV7-8 and TRBJ2-5, reads GAGVSQSPRYKVAKRGQDVALRCDPISGHVSLFWYQQALGQGPEFLTYFQNEAQLDKSGLPSDRFFAERPEGSVSTLKIQRTQQEDSAVYLCASSLEQRSKRPQYFGPGTRLLVL.

The CDR3 DNA reads TGTGCAAGTCGCGCCAAGGGGTCTATCTCTGGAAACACCATATATTTT. It codes for CASRAKGSISGNTIYF. The V call is TRBV12-2, the J call TRBJ1-3; the DNA was not used to check the table's D call, TRBD1. TRBV12-2 has pseudogene status. There are 16 residues in the CDR3.

J is TRBJ2-3 and V is TRBV30; the D call may be TRBD1 or TRBD2 (5 bases each). The CDR3 has 12 amino acids. Germline CDR1 GTSNPN, CDR2 SVGIG (reference sequence). Deletions cut 6 bases from V and 3 bases from J, with 10 bases between. CDR3 sequence (DNA): TGTGCCTGTACCGGGGCTACAGATACGCAGTATTTT. This translates into CACTGATDTQYF.

The table lists this clone with a few counts. This sequence joins TRBV6-5 and TRBJ1-6; 8 bases agree with TRBD1. The V gene end was trimmed by 6 bases and the J gene end by 7 bases; junction bases not matched to a gene: 8. The CDR3 has 15 residues. CDR1 MNHEY and CDR2 SVGAGI come from the germline V gene. CDR3 region: CASRQGEVGNSPLHF. DNA of the CDR3: TGTGCCAGCAGACAGGGGGAGGTGGGAAATTCACCCCTCCACTTT.

This rearrangement joins TRBV7-2 to TRBJ2-4; possibly TRBD2 for D (6 bases). Trimming shortened V by 3 bases and J by 3 bases, and 12 bases separated the two germline ends. The CDR3 covers 15 residues. Germline CDR1 is SGHTA and CDR2 is FQGNSA. The CDR3 here is CASSLGLRVKNIQYF. The CDR3 nucleotides read TGTGCCAGCAGCTTGGGACTGAGGGTCAAAAACATTCAGTACTTC. Full variable domain (remainder filled in from reference TRBV7-2 and TRBJ2-4): GAGVSQSPSNKVTEKGKDVELRCDPISGHTALYWYRQSLGQGLEFLIYFQGNSAPDKSGLPSDRFSAERTGGSVSTLTIQRTQQEDSAVYLCASSLGLRVKNIQYFGAGTRLSVL.

This clone was seen a few times. This chain connects TRBV5-4 to TRBJ2-7; weak D call: TRBD2 (6 bases). Germline CDR1 and CDR2: SGHNT and YYREEE (reference sequence). V lost 2 bases, J lost 1 base, and 10 bases lay in between. The CDR3 consists of 14 residues. The CDR3 nucleotides read TGTGCCAGCAGCTTAATCGGGGGATCCTACGAGCAGTACTTC. This sequence encodes CASSLIGGSYEQYF.